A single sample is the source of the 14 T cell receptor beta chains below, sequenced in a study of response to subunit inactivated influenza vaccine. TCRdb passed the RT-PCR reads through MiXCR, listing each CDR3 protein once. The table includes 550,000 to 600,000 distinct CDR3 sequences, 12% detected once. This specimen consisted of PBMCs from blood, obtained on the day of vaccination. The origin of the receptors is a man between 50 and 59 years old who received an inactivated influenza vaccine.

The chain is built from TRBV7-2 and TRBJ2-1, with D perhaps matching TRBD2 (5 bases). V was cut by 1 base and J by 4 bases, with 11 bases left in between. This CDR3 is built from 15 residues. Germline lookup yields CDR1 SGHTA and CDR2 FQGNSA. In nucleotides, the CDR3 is TGTGCCAGCAGCTTAGAGTCCCTAGCTTACAATGAGCAGTTCTTC. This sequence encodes CASSLESLAYNEQFF.

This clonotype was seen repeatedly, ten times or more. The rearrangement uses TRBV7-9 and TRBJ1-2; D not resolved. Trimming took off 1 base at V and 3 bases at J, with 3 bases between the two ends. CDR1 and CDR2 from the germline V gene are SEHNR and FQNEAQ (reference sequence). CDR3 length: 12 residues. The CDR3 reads CASSLGDYGYTF. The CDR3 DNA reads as TGTGCCAGCAGCTTAGGGGACTATGGCTACACCTTC. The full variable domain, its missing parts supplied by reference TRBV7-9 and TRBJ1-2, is DTGVSQNPRHKITKRGQNVTFRCDPISEHNRLYWYRQTLGQGPEFLTYFQNEAQLEKSRLLSDRFSAERPKGSFSTLEIQRTEQGDSAMYLCASSLGDYGYTFGSGTRLTVV.

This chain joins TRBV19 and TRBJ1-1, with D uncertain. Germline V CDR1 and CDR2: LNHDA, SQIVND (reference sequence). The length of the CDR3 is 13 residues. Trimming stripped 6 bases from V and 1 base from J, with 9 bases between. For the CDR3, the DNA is TGTGCCAGTAGACCATTTCGGAACACTGAAGCTTTCTTT. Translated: CASRPFRNTEAFF.

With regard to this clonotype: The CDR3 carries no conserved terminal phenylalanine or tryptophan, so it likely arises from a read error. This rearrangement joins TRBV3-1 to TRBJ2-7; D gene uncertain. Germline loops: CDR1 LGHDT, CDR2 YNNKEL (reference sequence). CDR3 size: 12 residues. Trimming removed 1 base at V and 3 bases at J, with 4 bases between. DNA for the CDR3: TGTGCCAGCAGCCAAGCCAGCTACGAGCAGTACTCC. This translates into CASSQASYEQYS.

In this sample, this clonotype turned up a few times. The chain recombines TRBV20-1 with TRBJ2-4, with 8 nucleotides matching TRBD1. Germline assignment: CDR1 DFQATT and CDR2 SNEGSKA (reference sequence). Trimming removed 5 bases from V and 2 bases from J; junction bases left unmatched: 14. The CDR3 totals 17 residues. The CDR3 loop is CSAFGQGRVGTKNIQYF. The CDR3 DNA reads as TGCAGTGCTTTTGGACAGGGTCGAGTAGGAACCAAAAACATTCAGTACTTC.

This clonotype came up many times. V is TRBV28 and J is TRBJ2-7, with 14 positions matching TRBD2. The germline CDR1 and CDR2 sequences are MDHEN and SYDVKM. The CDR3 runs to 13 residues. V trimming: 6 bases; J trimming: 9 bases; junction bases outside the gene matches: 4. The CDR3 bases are TGTGCCAGCAGCCAGGGACTAGCGGGAGCGCAGTACTTC. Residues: CASSQGLAGAQYF. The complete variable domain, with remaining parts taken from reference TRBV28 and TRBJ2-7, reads DVKVTQSSRYLVKRTGEKVFLECVQDMDHENMFWYRQDPGLGLRLIYFSYDVKMKEKGDIPEGYSVSREKKERFSLILESASTNQTSMYLCASSQGLAGAQYFGPGTRLTVT.

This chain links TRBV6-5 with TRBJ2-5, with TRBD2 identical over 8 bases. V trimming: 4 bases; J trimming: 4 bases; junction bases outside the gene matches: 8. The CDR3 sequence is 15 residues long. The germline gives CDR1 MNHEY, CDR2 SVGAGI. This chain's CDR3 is CASSLSGGQVETQYF. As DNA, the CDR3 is TGTGCCAGCAGTTTAAGCGGGGGTCAGGTAGAGACCCAGTACTTC.

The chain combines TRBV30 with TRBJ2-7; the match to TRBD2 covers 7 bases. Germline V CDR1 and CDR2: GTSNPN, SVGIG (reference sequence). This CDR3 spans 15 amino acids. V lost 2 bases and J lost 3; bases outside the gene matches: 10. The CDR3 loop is CAWSWEGKADYEQYF. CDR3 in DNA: TGTGCCTGGAGTTGGGAGGGGAAAGCAGACTACGAGCAGTACTTC.

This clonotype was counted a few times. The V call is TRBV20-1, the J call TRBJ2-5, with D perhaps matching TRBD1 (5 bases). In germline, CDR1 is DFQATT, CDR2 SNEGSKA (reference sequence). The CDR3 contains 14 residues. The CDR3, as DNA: TGCAGCTGTACAGGACCGAGGACCCAAGAGACCCAGTACTTC. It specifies CSCTGPRTQETQYF.

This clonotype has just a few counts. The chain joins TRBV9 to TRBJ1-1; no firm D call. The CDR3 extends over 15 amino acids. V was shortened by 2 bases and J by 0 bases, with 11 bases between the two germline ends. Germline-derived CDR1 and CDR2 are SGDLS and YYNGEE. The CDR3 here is CASSVGGRLNTEAFF. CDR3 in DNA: TGTGCCAGCAGCGTGGGAGGACGGCTGAACACTGAAGCTTTCTTT.

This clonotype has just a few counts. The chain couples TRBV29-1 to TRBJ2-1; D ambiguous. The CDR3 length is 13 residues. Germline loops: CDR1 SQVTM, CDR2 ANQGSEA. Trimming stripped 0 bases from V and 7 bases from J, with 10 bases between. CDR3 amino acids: CSVEDPAENEQFF. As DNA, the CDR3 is TGCAGCGTTGAAGATCCGGCGGAGAATGAGCAGTTCTTC.

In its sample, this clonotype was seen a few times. CDR3 loop: CSARDLAPGVSANYGYTF. The CDR3 DNA follows: TGCAGTGCTAGAGATTTGGCTCCGGGGGTATCCGCTAACTATGGCTACACCTTC. The genes are TRBV20-1 and TRBJ1-2; weak D call: TRBD1 (5 bases). This CDR3 contains 18 residues. Germline V gene lookup returns CDR1 DFQATT and CDR2 SNEGSKA (reference sequence). The ends were cut back, 0 bases at V and 0 bases at J, with 20 bases in the middle.

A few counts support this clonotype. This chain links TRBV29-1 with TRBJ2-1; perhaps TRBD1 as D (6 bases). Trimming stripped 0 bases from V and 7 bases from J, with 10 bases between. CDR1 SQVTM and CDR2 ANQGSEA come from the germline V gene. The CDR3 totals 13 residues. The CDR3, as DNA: TGCAGCGTTGAAGACAGGGGTAGGAATGAGCAGTTCTTC. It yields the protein CSVEDRGRNEQFF.

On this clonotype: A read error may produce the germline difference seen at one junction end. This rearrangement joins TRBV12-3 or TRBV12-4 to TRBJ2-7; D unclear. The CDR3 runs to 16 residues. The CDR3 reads CASSFKLASRSCEQYF. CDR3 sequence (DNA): TGTGCCAGCAGTTTCAAGTTAGCCAGTCGCTCCTGCGAGCAGTACTTC.